A single sample gave rise to the 5 T cell receptor beta chains below, sequenced in a study of T-cell memory formation after mild COVID-19. TCRdb passed the 5' RACE reads through MiXCR, listing each CDR3 protein once. Counted here are around 200,000 distinct CDR3 sequences, over 20% occurring once; the ten biggest clones make up around 23%. Sample: PBMCs or a T cell subset sorted from them (not recorded which). These TCRs come from an adult woman who had mild COVID-19 (a few samples of this study predate the infection). Cell type and time point are not known.

This chain links TRBV24-1 with TRBJ2-1; 7 bases match TRBD2. Germline loops: CDR1 KGHDR, CDR2 SFDVKD. Losses at the gene ends were 5 bases for V and 4 bases for J; bases not matched to a gene: 10. This CDR3 region has 16 residues. DNA for the CDR3: TGTGCCACCAGTGGGCCCTCGCGGGGGACTTACAATGAGCAGTTCTTC. This gives the protein CATSGPSRGTYNEQFF.

The rearrangement joins TRBV2 to TRBJ2-7; D is possibly TRBD2 (6 bases). Trimming left V 3 bases short and J 4 bases short, with 13 bases between. This CDR3 has 14 residues. Germline CDR1 is SNHLY and CDR2 is FYNNEI. This CDR3 reads CASSDDRREYEQYF. CDR3 sequence (DNA): TGTGCCAGCAGTGATGATCGGCGGGAATACGAGCAGTACTTC.

There are a few counts of this clonotype. The gene calls are TRBV12-3 or TRBV12-4 and TRBJ2-1; 10 bases align to TRBD2. This CDR3 is built from 15 residues. Trimming removed 6 bases from V and 7 bases from J; junction bases left unmatched: 9. CDR3 DNA sequence: TGTGCCAGCAGCGATGTAGCGGGGGGCAAAAATGAGCAGTTCTTC. This translates into CASSDVAGGKNEQFF.

The chain employs TRBV7-8 and TRBJ2-1; tentatively, D is TRBD2 (5 bases). Trimming pared 5 bases from V and 12 bases from J, leaving 14 bases between. The CDR3 is 12 residues long. Germline-derived CDR1 and CDR2 are SGHVS and FQNEAQ. The CDR3 region has the DNA TGTGCCAGCAGCCCCTCGGATAGCGTGCAGTTCTTC. Its protein is CASSPSDSVQFF.

The chain uses TRBV6-5 and TRBJ2-7, with D perhaps matching TRBD1 or TRBD2 (6 bases each). Germline CDR1 reads MNHEY; CDR2 reads SVGAGI. The length of the CDR3 is 13 residues. V lost 2 bases to trimming and J lost 7 bases, with 12 bases between them. This CDR3 reads CASSYAGAGEQYF. The DNA of the CDR3 is TGTGCCAGCAGTTACGCAGGGGCGGGGGAGCAGTACTTC.